These 25 T cell receptor beta chains share one sample of origin, sequenced in a study of tumor-infiltrating lymphocytes in primary liver carcinoma. With a constant-region primer, TCR beta cDNA was made from 400 to 550 ng of total RNA. Slightly modified ARM-PCR with three nested multiplex PCR rounds yielded TCR beta libraries. TRBV1-TRBV30 forward primers paired with a C-beta reverse primer drove the first two PCR rounds, ten to eleven cycles each. A single record per CDR3 protein comes from TCRdb applying MiXCR to the multiplex PCR reads. The sample carries roughly 100,000 distinct CDR3 sequences, around 84% recorded once. Taking roughly 20-32 mg of unsorted bulk tissue, the authors co-extracted RNA and DNA. Sequences were obtained from liver tumor tissue from sampling region 3. Subset of the sample: tumor region T3, left-lateral pole. The receptors come from a man aged 40-49 years with primary liver carcinoma and hepatitis B virus infection.

This sequence joins TRBV5-6 and TRBJ1-5, with D hard to call. V lost 1 base and J lost 7, with 9 bases in between. Germline V CDR1 and CDR2: SGHDT, YYEEEE. CDR3 length equals 13 residues. The DNA for the CDR3 is TGTGCCAGCAGCTTGAGTTCGGACCAGCCCCAGCATTTT. This codes for CASSLSSDQPQHF.

This sequence joins TRBV29-1 and TRBJ2-5; D might be TRBD1 (7 bases). The germline V gene has CDR1 SQVTM and CDR2 ANQGSEA. This CDR3 is built from 13 residues. Trimming cost V 7 bases and J 13 bases, with 25 bases left between them. The CDR3 bases are TGCAGCGGCATACAGGGGACGGGAGAGACTCGGTACTTC. Translation: CSGIQGTGETRYF.

A remark on this clonotype: Its ends do not fully match the called genes, so a read error is possible. This chain links TRBV6-5 with TRBJ2-7; TRBD2 agrees at 7 bases. This CDR3 has 14 residues. Per the germline V gene, CDR1 is MNHEY and CDR2 is SVGAGI. In DNA form, the CDR3 reads TGTGACAGCAGTATCGCGGGAGTCGGGCTCGAGCAGTACTTC. This translates into CDSSIAGVGLEQYF.

In this sample, this clonotype turned up a few times. The chain uses TRBV11-3 and TRBJ2-7; D is perhaps TRBD1 (5 bases). Germline values: CDR1 SGHNT, CDR2 YENEEA. With 4 bases removed from V and 4 bases from J, the gap between germline ends came to 14 bases. The CDR3 consists of 14 residues. This CDR3 is CASSSGEGDYEQYF. The DNA of the CDR3 is TGTGCCAGCAGCTCTGGAGAAGGGGATTACGAGCAGTACTTC.

The chain carries TRBV7-2 and TRBJ2-5; D not certain. Germline V gives CDR1 SGHTA, CDR2 FQGNSA. The CDR3 is 15 residues long. The V end was cut by 1 base, the J end by 1 base, with 10 bases between. CDR3 protein: CASSLVGSLQETQYF. The CDR3 DNA reads as TGTGCCAGCAGCTTAGTAGGCAGCCTCCAAGAGACCCAGTACTTC.

The V and J genes are TRBV5-1 and TRBJ2-2; D tentatively reads TRBD1 or TRBD2 (5 bases each). The germline V and J ends were trimmed by 1 base and 14 bases, with 24 bases remaining between them. Germline CDR1 SGHRS, CDR2 YFSETQ. The CDR3 covers 16 residues. The CDR3 nucleotides are TGCGCCAGCAGCTTGAGTCCTAGCACGGACACCGGGAAACTGTTTTTT. This encodes CASSLSPSTDTGKLFF.

On this clonotype itself: The junction shows a germline mismatch at one end, possibly a read error. The V call is TRBV4-1, the J call TRBJ2-7; possibly TRBD2 for D (5 bases). The CDR3 runs to 12 residues. Germline CDR1 and CDR2: MGHRA and YSYEKL. The CDR3 sequence is CASSQAGYERNF. The CDR3 coding sequence is TGCGCCAGCAGCCAAGCTGGCTACGAGCGGAACTTC.

The genes are TRBV6-2 or TRBV6-3 and TRBJ2-3; 7 positions match TRBD2. Germline V gene lookup returns CDR1 MNHEY and CDR2 SVGEGT. The CDR3 extends over 13 amino acids. Trimming at V came to 9 bases and at J to 10 bases, leaving 13 bases not matched to a gene. CDR3 sequence reads: CASSAWTRTPQYF. Here the CDR3 DNA reads TGTGCCAGTTCCGCTTGGACTAGAACACCGCAGTATTTT.

In the case of this clonotype: At one end, the junction sequence differs from germline, possibly due to a read error. The rearrangement links TRBV29-1 to TRBJ2-3; D is ambiguous. The DNA end is a closer match to TRBJ1-5, so the J assignment may be wrong. Germline V gene sequence: CDR1 SQVTM, CDR2 ANQGSEA. The CDR3 contains 12 residues. CDR3 sequence reads: CSVETPGDTQHF. The DNA of the CDR3 is TGTAGCGTTGAGACTCCAGGAGATACGCAGCATTTT.

Concerning this clonotype itself: At one boundary the junction diverges from the germline segment, which might be a read error. The J gene is TRBJ2-3, the V gene TRBV11-2; D possibly corresponds to TRBD2 (5 bases). Germline CDR1 is SGHAT and CDR2 is FQNNGV. The CDR3 runs 16 residues. CDR3 bases: TGTGCCAGTAGCTTACATGCGGGTGTCAGCACAGATACGCAGTATTTT. Its translation is CASSLHAGVSTDTQYF.

This clonotype was detected many times. This chain connects TRBV6-4 to TRBJ2-2, with a tentative D call TRBD1 (5 bases). Germline CDR1 MRHNA, CDR2 SNTAGT. Trimming removed 0 bases at V and 3 bases at J, with 5 bases between. The CDR3 runs 14 residues. The CDR3 nucleotides read TGTGCCAGCAGTGACTCACAGGACACCGGGGAGCTGTTTTTT. The encoded protein is CASSDSQDTGELFF.

Comments on this clonotype: The junction differs from germline at one of its ends, possibly a read error. This chain joins TRBV5-1 and TRBJ2-3; D not certain. The V gene's germline CDR1 is SGHRS and CDR2 YFSETQ. The CDR3 is 15 residues long. CDR3 nucleotides: TGCGCCAGCAGCTTGGCCAACGCCAGCACAGATACACAGTATTTT. It is translated as CASSLANASTDTQYF.

Note on this clonotype: Germline is not matched at one junction end, which may reflect a read error. CDR3 nucleotides: TGTGCCAGCAGCTTTACTTCACGCCTCCGCTTT. This translates into CASSFTSRLRF. The chain links TRBV28 to TRBJ1-6; no definite D call. The CDR3 covers 11 residues. Looked up from germline, CDR1 is MDHEN and CDR2 is SYDVKM. Full variable domain (remainder filled in from reference TRBV28 and TRBJ1-6): DVKVTQSSRYLVKRTGEKVFLECVQDMDHENMFWYRQDPGLGLRLIYFSYDVKMKEKGDIPEGYSVSREKKERFSLILESASTNQTSMYLCASSFTSRLRFGNGTRLTVT.

The chain joins TRBV6-5 to TRBJ2-2; 7 nucleotides agree with TRBD2. Germline V CDR1 and CDR2: MNHEY, SVGAGI. CDR3 length equals 15 residues. The DNA for the CDR3 is TGTGTCAACAGTAACGGGGGGACGGGGTTTAGGAAGCTGTTTTTT. Translating gives CVNSNGGTGFRKLFF.

In regard to this clonotype: One end of the junction does not line up with germline, which may come from a read error. V gene TRBV28 combines with J gene TRBJ2-3, with 7 bases matching TRBD1. This CDR3 has 15 residues. Germline V gene data show CDR1 as MDHEN and CDR2 as SYDVKM. The CDR3 nucleotides read TGTGCTAGCAGCTATATAGGTGACAGGGCAGATACGCAGTATTTT. It encodes CASSYIGDRADTQYF.

Worth noting for this clonotype: The junction departs from the called germline gene at one end, perhaps through a read error. The gene calls are TRBV6-1 and TRBJ2-3; D gene ambiguous. CDR1 is MNHNS, CDR2 SASEGT, per germline. The CDR3 consists of 15 residues. CDR3 sequence reads: CASGEDSWPADTQYF. For the CDR3, the DNA is TGTGCCAGCGGTGAAGATAGCTGGCCCGCAGATACGCAGTATTTT.

In regard to this clonotype: Compared with germline, one end of the junction differs, possibly owing to a read error. The chain combines TRBV4-3 with TRBJ2-1; TRBD2 might be the D (5 bases). This CDR3 contains 16 residues. Germline assignment: CDR1 LGHNA and CDR2 YSLEER. CDR3 coding DNA: TGCGCCAGCAGCCAAGATGTGGCGGGCTCTTACAATGAGCGGTTCTTC. Protein sequence: CASSQDVAGSYNERFF.

The V call is TRBV29-1, the J call TRBJ2-3; 7 bases are a match to TRBD1. The CDR3 length is 14 residues. Germline V lookup: CDR1 SQVTM, CDR2 ANQGSEA. The ends lost 5 bases at V and 4 bases at J; junction bases unmatched: 9. The DNA for the CDR3 is TGCAGCGTTTCCGGGACAGTTGTGTCAGATACGCAGTATTTT. It codes for CSVSGTVVSDTQYF.

This clonotype was seen once. V usage is TRBV6-2 or TRBV6-3 and J usage is TRBJ2-7; D gene uncertain. V lost 0 bases, J lost 13 bases, and 16 bases lay in between. CDR1 is MNHEY, CDR2 SVGEGT, per germline. The CDR3 spans 13 residues. The CDR3 DNA follows: TGTGCCAGCAGTTACTCCGCAGGATACGAGGAATACTTC. It encodes CASSYSAGYEEYF.

In this sample, this clonotype turned up once. A read error may account for a junction end that differs from germline. The chain couples TRBV6-5 to TRBJ2-1, with D possibly being TRBD2 (5 bases). This CDR3 is built from 11 residues. The germline V gene encodes CDR1 MNHEY and CDR2 SVGAGI. The CDR3 reads CASGSGGEQLF. The CDR3 DNA follows: TGTGCCAGCGGGAGTGGAGGTGAGCAGTTATTC.

A remark on this clonotype: Its ends do not fully match the called genes, so a read error is possible. The V and J genes are TRBV13 and TRBJ2-5, with D perhaps matching TRBD1 (5 bases). Germline CDR1 is PRHDT and CDR2 is FYEKMQ (reference sequence). The CDR3 has 15 residues. This CDR3 reads CVSSLFGRQGETQYF. CDR3 sequence (DNA): TGTGTCAGCAGCTTATTTGGCCGTCAGGGTGAGACTCAGTACTTC.

Within the sample, this clonotype is medium-sized. The chain carries TRBV6-6 and TRBJ2-2; D is possibly TRBD2 (5 bases). The CDR3 contains 14 residues. CDR1 is MNHNY, CDR2 SVGAGI, per germline (reference sequence). V was clipped by 10 bases and J by 5 bases, with 17 bases between them. This CDR3 reads CAISVARGTGELFF. DNA of the CDR3: TGTGCCATCTCCGTCGCCCGAGGGACCGGGGAGCTGTTTTTT.

To note about this clonotype: At one end, the junction sequence differs from germline, possibly due to a read error. This chain links TRBV12-3 or TRBV12-4 with TRBJ2-2; D may correspond to TRBD1 or TRBD2 (5 bases each). The CDR3 covers 14 residues. CDR3 region: CASSWGMHAGDLFF. CDR3 in DNA: TGTGCCAGCAGTTGGGGGATGCACGCCGGGGACCTGTTTTTT.

As regards this clonotype: The junction departs from the called germline gene at one end, perhaps through a read error. The chain employs TRBV11-2 and TRBJ2-7; the D gene is possibly TRBD1 (5 bases). Germline V gene sequence: CDR1 SGHAT, CDR2 FQNNGV. The CDR3 consists of 11 residues. In nucleotides, the CDR3 is TGTCCCAGCGTAAAAGGGGTTGGGCAGTACTTC. Protein: CPSVKGVGQYF.

With regard to this clonotype: Being one base from a much bigger clone, this may be a read error. V usage is TRBV30 and J usage is TRBJ1-4; D gene unclear. CDR3 length equals 13 residues. CDR1 GTSNPN and CDR2 SVGIG come from the germline V gene (reference sequence). The CDR3 DNA reads as TGTGCCTGTAGTGGTTCGAACGGTGAAAAACTGTTTTTT. Translation gives CACSGSNGEKLFF.